These 31 T cell receptor beta chains were all obtained from the same sample, sequenced in a study of cytomegalovirus exposure and HLA in healthy donors. The PCR used 60 Vbeta and 13 Jbeta primers. Sequencing used immunoSEQ multiplex PCR; TCRdb keeps in-frame clones, though not all of them. The repertoire table contains 140,000 or so clones. Sequenced: PBMCs. These receptors came from a male donor in good health and CMV-seronegative.

V is TRBV30 and J is TRBJ2-2; D unresolved. V gave up 2 bases and J gave up 12 bases, with 10 bases separating them. The CDR3 runs 11 residues. Germline-derived CDR1 and CDR2 are GTSNPN and SVGIG (reference sequence). The CDR3 loop is CAWSPSAKLFF. CDR3 DNA: TGTGCCTGGAGTCCATCCGCGAAGCTGTTTTTT.

The V call is TRBV5-1, the J call TRBJ1-3, with D maybe TRBD1 (5 bases). Germline lookup yields CDR1 SGHRS and CDR2 YFSETQ. V was cut by 4 bases and J by 4 bases, with 12 bases left in between. CDR3 length equals 14 residues. CDR3 loop: CASSPGGMGNTIYF. In DNA form, the CDR3 reads TGCGCCAGCAGCCCCGGGGGAATGGGAAACACCATATATTTT.

V is TRBV18 and J is TRBJ2-2; the D is unclear. Trimming removed 6 bases at V and 6 bases at J, with 14 bases between. This CDR3 comprises 14 residues. Germline loops: CDR1 KGHSH, CDR2 LQKENI. The CDR3 nucleotides are TGTGCCAGCTCCCCCCTCGCAGGCCCCGGGGAGCTGTTTTTT. Protein product: CASSPLAGPGELFF.

The CDR3 region is CSVRQGAYTEAFF. The CDR3 DNA follows: TGCAGCGTCCGACAGGGGGCTTACACTGAAGCTTTCTTT. The chain joins TRBV29-1 to TRBJ1-1; TRBD1 agrees at 10 bases. CDR1 SQVTM and CDR2 ANQGSEA come from the germline V gene. V trimming: 6 bases; J trimming: 3 bases; junction bases outside the gene matches: 4. The CDR3 has 13 residues.

CDR3 amino acids: CASSFFQGNTGELFF. CDR3 nucleotides: TGTGCCAGCAGCTTCTTCCAGGGGAACACCGGGGAGCTGTTTTTT. The chain carries TRBV7-2 and TRBJ2-2; tentatively, D is TRBD1 (5 bases). V gave up 3 bases and J gave up 1 base, with 9 bases separating them. CDR3 length equals 15 residues. Germline V gene sequence: CDR1 SGHTA, CDR2 FQGNSA.

The gene calls are TRBV5-4 and TRBJ2-3; 7 bases map to TRBD2. After removal of 0 bases from V and 6 bases from J, the junction contained 4 bases not matched to a gene. Germline V gene sequence: CDR1 SGHNT, CDR2 YYREEE (reference sequence). The CDR3 covers 14 residues. CDR3 in DNA: TGTGCCAGCAGCTTGGGGCGGGAGTCCGATACGCAGTATTTT. Translation gives CASSLGRESDTQYF.

In DNA, the CDR3 is TGCGCCAGCAGCTTGGCAGTCCTGAACATAAATGGCTACACCTTC. As protein: CASSLAVLNINGYTF. V and J are TRBV5-1 and TRBJ1-2; D not resolved. With 0 bases removed from V and 6 bases from J, the gap between germline ends came to 15 bases. The germline V gene has CDR1 SGHRS and CDR2 YFSETQ. This CDR3 contains 15 residues. The full variable domain, rest sourced from reference TRBV5-1 and TRBJ1-2, is KAGVTQTPRYLIKTRGQQVTLSCSPISGHRSVSWYQQTPGQGLQFLFEYFSETQRNKGNFPGRFSGRQFSNSRSEMNVSTLELGDSALYLCASSLAVLNINGYTFGSGTRLTVV.

The chain links TRBV5-1 to TRBJ2-3; 7 nucleotides line up with TRBD1. CDR3 length: 16 amino acids. Germline values: CDR1 SGHRS, CDR2 YFSETQ. V lost 4 bases and J lost 2; bases outside the gene matches: 10. DNA of the CDR3: TGCGCCAGCAGCCGGTCGACAGGGAGTTACACAGATACGCAGTATTTT. This gives the protein CASSRSTGSYTDTQYF.

This chain connects TRBV19 to TRBJ1-3, with D unresolved. Trimming pared 5 bases from V and 2 bases from J, leaving 7 bases between. The CDR3 covers 13 residues. Germline assignment: CDR1 LNHDA and CDR2 SQIVND (reference sequence). The CDR3 DNA is TGTGCCAGTAGTTTCAGGACTGGAAACACCATATATTTT. Protein product: CASSFRTGNTIYF.

V usage is TRBV30 and J usage is TRBJ2-4; weak D call: TRBD2 (6 bases). CDR1 is GTSNPN, CDR2 SVGIG, per germline (reference sequence). The germline V and J ends were trimmed by 3 bases and 1 base, with 13 bases remaining between them. The CDR3 has 15 residues. CDR3 coding DNA: TGTGCCTGGAGCCGACGTGGGGGGGCCAAAAACATTCAGTACTTC. Translated, it gives CAWSRRGGAKNIQYF. Full variable domain (outside the CDR3, taken from reference TRBV30 and TRBJ2-4): SQTIHQWPATLVQPVGSPLSLECTVEGTSNPNLYWYRQAAGRGLQLLFYSVGIGQISSEVPQNLSASRPQDRQFILSSKKLLLSDSGFYLCAWSRRGGAKNIQYFGAGTRLSVL.

The gene calls are TRBV29-1 and TRBJ1-1, with D possibly being TRBD1 (6 bases). Germline CDR1 SQVTM, CDR2 ANQGSEA. The V end was cut by 7 bases, the J end by 5 bases, with 17 bases between. The CDR3 runs 13 residues. The CDR3 sequence is CSARGGRGTEAFF. The DNA for the CDR3 is TGCAGCGCGCGGGGGGGGCGCGGAACTGAAGCTTTCTTT.

This chain links TRBV6-5 with TRBJ2-1; 12 bases match TRBD1. The junction had 4 bases not matched to a gene; V was cut back by 4 bases and J by 3 bases. Per the germline V gene, CDR1 is MNHEY and CDR2 is SVGAGI. The CDR3 extends over 16 amino acids. CDR3 protein: CASSLGQGAGYNEQFF. The CDR3 bases are TGTGCCAGCAGTTTGGGACAGGGGGCCGGCTACAATGAGCAGTTCTTC.

The rearrangement joins TRBV21-1 to TRBJ2-5; whether TRBD1, the table's D call, matches the DNA was not checked. TRBV21-1 is given as a pseudogene. This CDR3 region has 14 residues. The CDR3 loop is CASIMETDQETQYF. The DNA of the CDR3 is TGTGCCAGCATCATGGAGACAGACCAAGAGACCCAGTACTTC.

The chain employs TRBV30 and TRBJ1-6, with D perhaps matching TRBD1 (5 bases). Deletions cut 0 bases from V and 10 bases from J, with 22 bases between. Germline lookup yields CDR1 GTSNPN and CDR2 SVGIG (reference sequence). The CDR3 is 17 amino acids. CDR3 bases: TGTGCCTGGAGTGTATCGACCGGGTCAGGGTTTAGCTCACCCCTCCACTTT. As protein: CAWSVSTGSGFSSPLHF.

CDR3 nucleotides: TGTGCCAGCAGCTTAGGGGGCAGGGAGGAGACCCAGTACTTC. Protein: CASSLGGREETQYF. The chain carries TRBV5-6 and TRBJ2-5; 7 bases agree with TRBD1. J was trimmed by 5 bases and V by 2 bases; bases with no gene match: 6. The V gene's germline CDR1 is SGHDT and CDR2 YYEEEE. The CDR3 has 14 amino acids.

The chain combines TRBV27 with TRBJ2-1; D is undetermined. CDR1 and CDR2 from the germline V gene are MNHEY and SMNVEV (reference sequence). Between the trimmed V and J ends, which lost 2 bases and 5 bases, there was a span of 7 bases. The CDR3 is 13 residues long. CDR3 in amino acids: CASSLTSNNEQFF. CDR3 coding DNA: TGTGCCAGCAGTTTAACCAGTAACAATGAGCAGTTCTTC.

J is TRBJ2-1 and V is TRBV5-1; TRBD2 agrees at 11 bases. This CDR3 contains 15 residues. Per germline, CDR1 SGHRS and CDR2 YFSETQ. J gave up 6 bases and V 6 bases, and 8 bases lay outside the gene matches. The chain's CDR3 is CASTPLAGGSNEQFF. The CDR3, as DNA: TGCGCCAGCACCCCCTTAGCGGGAGGGTCCAATGAGCAGTTCTTC.

V and J are TRBV6-5 and TRBJ2-7; perhaps TRBD2 as D (5 bases). The CDR3 covers 12 residues. V lost 4 bases and J lost 6, with 10 bases in between. Germline V gives CDR1 MNHEY, CDR2 SVGAGI. CDR3 nucleotide sequence: TGTGCCAGCAGTTTTGGGGAGACCGAGCAGTACTTC. Residues: CASSFGETEQYF.

For the CDR3, the DNA is TGTGCCAGCTCACCGGAGGGACTAGCCACGGGCGAGCAGTACTTC. Translated: CASSPEGLATGEQYF. V is TRBV18 and J is TRBJ2-7; 9 bases are shared with TRBD2. J gave up 6 bases and V 3 bases, and 9 bases lay outside the gene matches. The CDR3 has 15 residues. Germline lookup yields CDR1 KGHSH and CDR2 LQKENI.

The V gene is TRBV2, the J gene TRBJ2-3, with 11 bases fitting TRBD2. This CDR3 region has 16 residues. Germline lookup yields CDR1 SNHLY and CDR2 FYNNEI. V trimming: 6 bases; J trimming: 4 bases; junction bases outside the gene matches: 9. Here the CDR3 DNA reads TGTGCCAGCAGCGAACTAGCGGGGGCCTTGGCAGATACGCAGTATTTT. Its protein product is CASSELAGALADTQYF.

The J gene is TRBJ2-7, the V gene TRBV6-1; 7 nucleotides line up with TRBD1. Germline lookup yields CDR1 MNHNS and CDR2 SASEGT. V trimming: 6 bases; J trimming: 1 base; junction bases outside the gene matches: 6. The CDR3 consists of 14 residues. CDR3 in DNA: TGTGCCAGCAGCCGAACAGGGGATTCCTACGAGCAGTACTTC. Residues: CASSRTGDSYEQYF.

The chain links TRBV6-4 to TRBJ1-1; D is uncertain. The ends were cut back, 5 bases at V and 4 bases at J, with 11 bases in the middle. Looked up from germline, CDR1 is MRHNA and CDR2 is SNTAGT. The CDR3 totals 13 residues. CDR3 loop: CASSTGVSTEAFF. For the CDR3, the DNA is TGTGCCAGCAGTACGGGAGTTAGCACTGAAGCTTTCTTT.

J is TRBJ2-3 and V is TRBV10-3, with D maybe TRBD1 (6 bases). The V and J ends lost 3 bases and 2 bases respectively, with 12 bases between them. CDR1 is ENHRY and CDR2 is SYGVKD in the germline V gene. The CDR3 consists of 15 residues. The CDR3 loop reads CAISELRQDTDTQYF. The CDR3 region has the DNA TGTGCCATCAGTGAACTGCGACAGGACACAGATACGCAGTATTTT.

This chain connects TRBV5-4 to TRBJ1-4; 11 bases align to TRBD1. The germline gives CDR1 SGHNT, CDR2 YYREEE (reference sequence). The trim removed 4 bases at V and 5 bases at J, leaving 4 bases unmatched. The CDR3 length is 15 residues. CDR3 loop: CASSAGDRGNEKLFF. The CDR3 DNA sequence: TGTGCCAGCAGCGCGGGGGACAGGGGGAATGAAAAACTGTTTTTT. The full variable domain, rest sourced from reference TRBV5-4 and TRBJ1-4, is ETGVTQSPTHLIKTRGQQVTLRCSSQSGHNTVSWYQQALGQGPQFIFQYYREEENGRGNFPPRFSGLQFPNYSSELNVNALELDDSALYLCASSAGDRGNEKLFFGSGTQLSVL.

The chain combines TRBV21-1 with TRBJ2-3; the table's D call, TRBD2, was not checked against the DNA. TRBV21-1 is reported as a pseudogene. The CDR3 spans 14 residues. Written as DNA, the CDR3 is TGTGCCAGCAGCAAGGGGGGGGACACAGATACGCAGTATTTT. Amino acids: CASSKGGDTDTQYF.

The CDR3 sequence: CASSLSERSSYEQYF. The CDR3 DNA reads as TGTGCCAGCAGCTTAAGTGAGCGGTCCTCCTACGAGCAGTACTTC. The chain has TRBV7-9 and TRBJ2-7, with D perhaps matching TRBD2 (5 bases). CDR1 and CDR2 from the germline V gene are SEHNR and FQNEAQ (reference sequence). This CDR3 has 15 residues. Trimming took 2 bases from V and 0 from J, leaving 11 bases between them.

This sequence joins TRBV5-1 and TRBJ2-1, with 10 bases identical to TRBD2. Losses at the gene ends were 5 bases for V and 3 bases for J; bases not matched to a gene: 5. Germline CDR1 SGHRS, CDR2 YFSETQ. This CDR3 region has 15 residues. In nucleotides, the CDR3 is TGCGCCAGCAGGTCCGGGACTAGCGACTACAATGAGCAGTTCTTC. Its protein is CASRSGTSDYNEQFF.

This sequence joins TRBV19 and TRBJ1-5, with TRBD1 matching 8 bases. CDR3 length: 14 residues. The ends lost 5 bases at V and 4 bases at J; junction bases unmatched: 4. Germline V gene data show CDR1 as LNHDA and CDR2 as SQIVND (reference sequence). Here the CDR3 reads CASSYDRGNQPQHF. In DNA form, the CDR3 reads TGTGCCAGTAGTTACGACAGGGGAAATCAGCCCCAGCATTTT.

V gene TRBV9 combines with J gene TRBJ1-3, with 8 bases lining up with TRBD1. V lost 3 bases and J lost 4; bases outside the gene matches: 6. Germline CDR1 SGDLS, CDR2 YYNGEE. The CDR3 runs to 15 residues. CDR3 residues: CASSAGTGIGNTIYF. In DNA, the CDR3 is TGTGCCAGCAGCGCTGGGACAGGTATCGGAAACACCATATATTTT.

The gene calls are TRBV6-1 and TRBJ1-2, with D possibly TRBD1 on 5 matching bases. Germline-derived CDR1 and CDR2 are MNHNS and SASEGT. The CDR3 is 13 residues long. V was pared by 6 bases and J by 4 bases, with 12 bases between. Here the CDR3 DNA reads TGTGCCAGCAGACAAACAGGAAGCTATGGCTACACCTTC. This gives the protein CASRQTGSYGYTF.

This sequence joins TRBV10-3 and TRBJ2-1; 10 nucleotides match TRBD2. This CDR3 spans 15 amino acids. V shed 6 bases, J shed 4 bases, and the junction held 6 bases outside the gene matches. CDR1 is ENHRY and CDR2 is SYGVKD in the germline V gene. Here the CDR3 DNA reads TGTGCCATCAGACCTAGCGGGGGCATATACAATGAGCAGTTCTTC. It encodes CAIRPSGGIYNEQFF.